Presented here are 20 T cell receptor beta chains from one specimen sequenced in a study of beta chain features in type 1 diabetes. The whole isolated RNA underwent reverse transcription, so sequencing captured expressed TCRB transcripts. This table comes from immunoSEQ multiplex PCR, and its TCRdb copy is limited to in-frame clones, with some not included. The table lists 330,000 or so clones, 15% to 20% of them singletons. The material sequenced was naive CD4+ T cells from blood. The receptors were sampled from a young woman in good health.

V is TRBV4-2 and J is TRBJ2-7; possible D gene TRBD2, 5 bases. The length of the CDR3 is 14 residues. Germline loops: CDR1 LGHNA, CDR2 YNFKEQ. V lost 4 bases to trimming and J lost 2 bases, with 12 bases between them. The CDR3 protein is CASSPISETYEQYF. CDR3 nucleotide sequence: TGTGCCAGCAGCCCAATTAGCGAAACCTACGAGCAGTACTTC.

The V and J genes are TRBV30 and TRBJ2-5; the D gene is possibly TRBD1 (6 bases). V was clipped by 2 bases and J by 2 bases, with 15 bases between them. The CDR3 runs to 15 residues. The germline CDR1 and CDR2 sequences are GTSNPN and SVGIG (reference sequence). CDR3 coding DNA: TGTGCCTGGAGTTCGAACGGACAGCCTCAAGAGACCCAGTACTTC. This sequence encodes CAWSSNGQPQETQYF.

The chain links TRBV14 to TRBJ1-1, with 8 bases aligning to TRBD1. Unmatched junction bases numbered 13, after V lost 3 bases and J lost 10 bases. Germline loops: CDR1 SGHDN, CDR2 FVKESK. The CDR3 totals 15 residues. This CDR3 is CASSHHFARGRGAFF. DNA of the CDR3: TGTGCCAGCAGCCACCACTTCGCCAGGGGGCGCGGAGCTTTCTTT.

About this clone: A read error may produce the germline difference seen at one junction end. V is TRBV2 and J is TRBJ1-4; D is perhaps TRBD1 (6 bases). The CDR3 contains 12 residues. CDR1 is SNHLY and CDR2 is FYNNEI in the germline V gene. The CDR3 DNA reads TGTGCCAGCAGTGAAACGCAGGGGCCATCCATTTTT. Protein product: CASSETQGPSIF.

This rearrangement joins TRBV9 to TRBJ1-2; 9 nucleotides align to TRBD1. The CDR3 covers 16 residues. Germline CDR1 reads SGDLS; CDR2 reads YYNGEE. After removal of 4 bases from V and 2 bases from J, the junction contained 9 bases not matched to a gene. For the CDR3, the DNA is TGTGCCAGCAGCAAGACCCCTGGGACAGGGAACTATGGCTACACCTTC. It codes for CASSKTPGTGNYGYTF.

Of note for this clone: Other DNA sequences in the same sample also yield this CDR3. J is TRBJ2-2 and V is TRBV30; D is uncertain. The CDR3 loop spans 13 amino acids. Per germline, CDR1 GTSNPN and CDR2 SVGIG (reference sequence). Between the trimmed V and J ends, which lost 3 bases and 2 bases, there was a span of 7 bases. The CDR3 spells CAWSGLNTGELFF. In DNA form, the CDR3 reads TGTGCCTGGAGCGGTTTAAACACCGGGGAGCTGTTTTTT.

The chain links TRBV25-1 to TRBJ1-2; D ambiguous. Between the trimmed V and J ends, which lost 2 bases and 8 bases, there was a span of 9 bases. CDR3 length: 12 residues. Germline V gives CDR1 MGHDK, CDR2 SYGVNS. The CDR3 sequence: CASSEQVGGYTF. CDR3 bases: TGTGCCAGCAGTGAACAGGTGGGCGGCTACACCTTC.

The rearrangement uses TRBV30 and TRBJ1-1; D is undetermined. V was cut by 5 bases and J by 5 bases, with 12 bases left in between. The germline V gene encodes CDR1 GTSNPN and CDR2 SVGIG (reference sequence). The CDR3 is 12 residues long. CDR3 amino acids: CAWATEGTEAFF. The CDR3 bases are TGTGCCTGGGCCACAGAAGGTACTGAAGCTTTCTTT.

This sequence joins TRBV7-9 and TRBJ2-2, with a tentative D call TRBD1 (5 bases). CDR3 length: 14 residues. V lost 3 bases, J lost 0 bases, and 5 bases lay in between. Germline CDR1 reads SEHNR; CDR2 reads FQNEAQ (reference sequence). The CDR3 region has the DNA TGTGCCAGCAGCTTGACAGCGAACACCGGGGAGCTGTTTTTT. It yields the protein CASSLTANTGELFF.

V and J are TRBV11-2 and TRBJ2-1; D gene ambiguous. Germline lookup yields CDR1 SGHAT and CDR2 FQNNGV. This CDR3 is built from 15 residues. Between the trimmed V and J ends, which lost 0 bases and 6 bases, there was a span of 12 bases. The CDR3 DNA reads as TGTGCCAGCAGCTTAGAGGGTCTAGGTGGCAATGAGCAGTTCTTC. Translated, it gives CASSLEGLGGNEQFF.

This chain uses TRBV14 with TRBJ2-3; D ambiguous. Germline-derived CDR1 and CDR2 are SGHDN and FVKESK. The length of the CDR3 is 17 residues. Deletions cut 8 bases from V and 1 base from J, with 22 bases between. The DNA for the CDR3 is TGTGCCAGCCCCCAGTGGGCTTTCCCGCTTTGCACAGATACGCAGTATTTT. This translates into CASPQWAFPLCTDTQYF.

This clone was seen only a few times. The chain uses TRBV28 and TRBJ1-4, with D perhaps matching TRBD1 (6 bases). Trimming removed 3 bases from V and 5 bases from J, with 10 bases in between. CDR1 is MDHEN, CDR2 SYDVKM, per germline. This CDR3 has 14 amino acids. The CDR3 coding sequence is TGTGCCAGCAGTTTCGGGGGGCGGAATGAAAAACTGTTTTTT. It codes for CASSFGGRNEKLFF. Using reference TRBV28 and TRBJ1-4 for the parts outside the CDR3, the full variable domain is DVKVTQSSRYLVKRTGEKVFLECVQDMDHENMFWYRQDPGLGLRLIYFSYDVKMKEKGDIPEGYSVSREKKERFSLILESASTNQTSMYLCASSFGGRNEKLFFGSGTQLSVL.

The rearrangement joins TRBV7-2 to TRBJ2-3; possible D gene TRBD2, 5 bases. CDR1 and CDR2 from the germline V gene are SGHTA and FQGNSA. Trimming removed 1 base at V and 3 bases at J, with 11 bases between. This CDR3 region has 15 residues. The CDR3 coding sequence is TGTGCCAGCAGCTTAGATTTGGCGGGTACAGATACGCAGTATTTT. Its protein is CASSLDLAGTDTQYF.

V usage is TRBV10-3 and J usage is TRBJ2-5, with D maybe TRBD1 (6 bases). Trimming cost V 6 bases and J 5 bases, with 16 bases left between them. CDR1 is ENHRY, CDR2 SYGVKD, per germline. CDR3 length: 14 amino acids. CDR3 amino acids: CAIRVTQGSETQYF. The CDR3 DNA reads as TGTGCCATCAGAGTTACCCAGGGGTCGGAGACCCAGTACTTC.

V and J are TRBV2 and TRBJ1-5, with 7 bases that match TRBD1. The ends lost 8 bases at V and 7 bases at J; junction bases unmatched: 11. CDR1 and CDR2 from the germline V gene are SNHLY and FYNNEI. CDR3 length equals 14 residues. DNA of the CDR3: TGTGCCAGCGGGTTCGACAGGGTGCGACAGCCCCAGCATTTT. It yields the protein CASGFDRVRQPQHF.

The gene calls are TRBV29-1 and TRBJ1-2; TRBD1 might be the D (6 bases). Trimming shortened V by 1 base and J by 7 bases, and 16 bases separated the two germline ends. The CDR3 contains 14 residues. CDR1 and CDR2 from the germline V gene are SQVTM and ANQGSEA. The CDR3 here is CSVEGRTEPGGYTF. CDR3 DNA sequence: TGCAGCGTTGAAGGGAGGACAGAACCAGGTGGCTACACCTTC.

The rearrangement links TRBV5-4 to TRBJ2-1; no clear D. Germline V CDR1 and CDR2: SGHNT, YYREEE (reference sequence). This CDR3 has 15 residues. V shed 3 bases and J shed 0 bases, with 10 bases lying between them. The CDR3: CASSSRLSSYNEQFF. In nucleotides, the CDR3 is TGTGCCAGCAGCTCCCGACTTAGCTCCTACAATGAGCAGTTCTTC.

The DNA of the CDR3 is TGTGCCAGCAGCTACGGTGGACAGCGTCCACGCGGCTACACCTTC. This sequence encodes CASSYGGQRPRGYTF. The J gene is TRBJ1-2, the V gene TRBV7-9, with a weak D call TRBD1 (6 bases). The V and J ends lost 4 bases and 8 bases respectively, with 20 bases between them. The CDR3 spans 15 residues. CDR1 SEHNR and CDR2 FQNEAQ come from the germline V gene (reference sequence).

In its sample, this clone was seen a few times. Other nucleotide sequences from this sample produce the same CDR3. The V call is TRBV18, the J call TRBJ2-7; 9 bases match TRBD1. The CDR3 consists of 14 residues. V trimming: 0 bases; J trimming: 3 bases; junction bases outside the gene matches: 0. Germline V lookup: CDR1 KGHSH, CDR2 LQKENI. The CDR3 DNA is TGTGCCAGCTCACCACCGGGACAGGGCTACGAGCAGTACTTC. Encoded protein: CASSPPGQGYEQYF.

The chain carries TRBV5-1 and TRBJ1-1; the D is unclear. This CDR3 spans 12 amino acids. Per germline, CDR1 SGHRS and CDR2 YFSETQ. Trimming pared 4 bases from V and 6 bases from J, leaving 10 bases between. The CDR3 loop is CASSLTDSEAFF. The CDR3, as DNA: TGCGCCAGCAGCCTTACGGACTCTGAAGCTTTCTTT. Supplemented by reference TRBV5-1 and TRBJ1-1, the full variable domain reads KAGVTQTPRYLIKTRGQQVTLSCSPISGHRSVSWYQQTPGQGLQFLFEYFSETQRNKGNFPGRFSGRQFSNSRSEMNVSTLELGDSALYLCASSLTDSEAFFGQGTRLTVV.